This T cell receptor (beta chain) was obtained from a study of vaccination effects on CD4 cells after COVID-19. The overall study: Post-vaccine specimens were collected at a median of 72 days following the second dose. Notes on the study in general: Small numbers of convalescent patients limited the study. It also lacked early post-infection timepoints. At late timepoints after vaccination, vaccine- and infection-induced clones shrank markedly.

Pools of viral peptides were used by the ViraFEST assay to expand antigen-specific CD4+ T cells ahead of sequencing. Having been cultured for around ten days, the cells underwent CD4+ T cell isolation. Each participant was administered two doses of either the BNT162b2 or the mRNA-1273 vaccine. Half the medium was swapped for IL-2 medium on days 3 and 7. The CDR3 length is 15 residues. Germline V gene lookup returns CDR1 MNHEY and CDR2 SVGAGI. Losses at the gene ends were 2 bases for V and 5 bases for J; bases not matched to a gene: 6. Generated by immunoSEQ multiplex PCR, the TCRdb table keeps only in-frame clones and is missing some. The sample lists tens of thousands of clones, about 74% seen once, with approximately 1.5% in the top ten. This clone was counted between two and nine times. Its antigen remains unknown.

This specimen consisted of CD4+ T cells from PBMCs cultured with HCoV-229E spike peptides, obtained after COVID-19 vaccination. This clonotype was sampled from a human donor who received a COVID-19 vaccine. The V gene is TRBV6-5, the J gene TRBJ2-1; 7 positions match TRBD1. CDR3 bases: TGTGCCAGCAGTTACGAGGGGGCGCAAGACAATGAGCAGTTCTTC. This translates into CASSYEGAQDNEQFF.